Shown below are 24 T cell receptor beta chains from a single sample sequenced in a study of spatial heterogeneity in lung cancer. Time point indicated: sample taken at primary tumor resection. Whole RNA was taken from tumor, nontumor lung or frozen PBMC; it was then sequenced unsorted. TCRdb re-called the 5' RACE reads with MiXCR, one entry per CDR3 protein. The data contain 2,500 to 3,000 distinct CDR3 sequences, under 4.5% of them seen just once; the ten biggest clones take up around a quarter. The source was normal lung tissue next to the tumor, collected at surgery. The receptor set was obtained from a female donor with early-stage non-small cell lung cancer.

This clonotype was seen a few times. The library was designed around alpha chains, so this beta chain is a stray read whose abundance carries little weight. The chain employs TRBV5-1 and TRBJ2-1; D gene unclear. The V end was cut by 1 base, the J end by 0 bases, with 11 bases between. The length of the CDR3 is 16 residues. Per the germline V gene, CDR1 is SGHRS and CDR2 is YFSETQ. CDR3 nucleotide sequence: TGCGCCAGCAGCTTGCGGGCCTCCAGCTCCTACAATGAGCAGTTCTTC. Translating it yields CASSLRASSSYNEQFF.

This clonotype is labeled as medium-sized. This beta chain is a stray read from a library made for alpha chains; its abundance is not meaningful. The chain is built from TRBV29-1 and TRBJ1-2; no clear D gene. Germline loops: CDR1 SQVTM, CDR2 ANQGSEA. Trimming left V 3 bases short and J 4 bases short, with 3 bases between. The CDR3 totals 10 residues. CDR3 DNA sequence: TGCAGCGTTGACAGCTATGGCTACACCTTC. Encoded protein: CSVDSYGYTF. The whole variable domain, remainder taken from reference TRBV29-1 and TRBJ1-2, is SAVISQKPSRDICQRGTSLTIQCQVDSQVTMMFWYRQQPGQSLTLIATANQGSEATYESGFVIDKFPISRPNLTFSTLTVSNMSPEDSSIYLCSVDSYGYTFGSGTRLTVV.

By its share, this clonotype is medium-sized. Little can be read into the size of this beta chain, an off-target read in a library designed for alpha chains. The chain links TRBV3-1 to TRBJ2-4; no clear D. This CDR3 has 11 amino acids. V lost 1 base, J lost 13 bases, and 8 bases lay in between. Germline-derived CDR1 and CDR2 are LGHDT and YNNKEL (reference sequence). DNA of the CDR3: TGTGCCAGCAGCCAAGGGCATTCCCAGTACTTC. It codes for CASSQGHSQYF.

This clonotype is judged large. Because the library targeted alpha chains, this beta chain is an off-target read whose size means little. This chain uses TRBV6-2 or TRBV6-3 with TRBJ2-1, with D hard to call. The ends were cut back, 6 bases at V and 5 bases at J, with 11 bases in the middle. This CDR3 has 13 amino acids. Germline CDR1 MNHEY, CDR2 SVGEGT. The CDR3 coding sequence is TGTGCCAGCAGGGTCAGCAGAAACAATGAGCAGTTCTTC. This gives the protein CASRVSRNNEQFF.

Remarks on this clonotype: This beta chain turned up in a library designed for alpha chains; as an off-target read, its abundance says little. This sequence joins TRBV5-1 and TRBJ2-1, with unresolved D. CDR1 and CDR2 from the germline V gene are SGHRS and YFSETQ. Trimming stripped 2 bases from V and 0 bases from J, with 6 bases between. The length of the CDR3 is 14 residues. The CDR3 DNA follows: TGCGCCAGCAGCTTCCGGAGCTCCTACAATGAGCAGTTCTTC. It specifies CASSFRSSYNEQFF.

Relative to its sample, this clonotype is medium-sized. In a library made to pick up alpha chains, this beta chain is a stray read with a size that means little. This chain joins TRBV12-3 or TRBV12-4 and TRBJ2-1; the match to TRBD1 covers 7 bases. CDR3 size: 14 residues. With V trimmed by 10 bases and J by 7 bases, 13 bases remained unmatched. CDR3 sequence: CATTGSTGQNEQFF. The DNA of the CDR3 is TGTGCCACTACCGGTTCGACAGGGCAGAATGAGCAGTTCTTC.

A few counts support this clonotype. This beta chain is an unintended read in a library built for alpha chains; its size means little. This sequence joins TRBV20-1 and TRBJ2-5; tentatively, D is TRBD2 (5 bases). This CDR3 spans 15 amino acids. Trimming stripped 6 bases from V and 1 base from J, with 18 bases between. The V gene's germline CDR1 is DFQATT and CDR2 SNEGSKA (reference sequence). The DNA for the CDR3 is TGCAGTGCGCCGGATAGCGAGCTACTCCAAGAGACCCAGTACTTC. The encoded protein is CSAPDSELLQETQYF.

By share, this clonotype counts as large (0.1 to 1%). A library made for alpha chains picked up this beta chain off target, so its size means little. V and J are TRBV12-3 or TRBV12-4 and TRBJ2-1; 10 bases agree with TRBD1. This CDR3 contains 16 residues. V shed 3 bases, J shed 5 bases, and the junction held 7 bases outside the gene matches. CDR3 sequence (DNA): TGTGCCAGCAGTTTGCCCGGGACAGGGGTTAACAATGAGCAGTTCTTC. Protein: CASSLPGTGVNNEQFF.

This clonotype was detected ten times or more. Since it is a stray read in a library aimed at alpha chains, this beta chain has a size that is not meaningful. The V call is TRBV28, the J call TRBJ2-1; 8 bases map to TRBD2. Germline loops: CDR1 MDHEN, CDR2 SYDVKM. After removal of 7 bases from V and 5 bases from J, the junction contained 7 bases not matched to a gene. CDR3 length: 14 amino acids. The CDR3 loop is CASNGGGHNNEQFF. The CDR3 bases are TGTGCCAGCAACGGGGGGGGCCATAACAATGAGCAGTTCTTC.

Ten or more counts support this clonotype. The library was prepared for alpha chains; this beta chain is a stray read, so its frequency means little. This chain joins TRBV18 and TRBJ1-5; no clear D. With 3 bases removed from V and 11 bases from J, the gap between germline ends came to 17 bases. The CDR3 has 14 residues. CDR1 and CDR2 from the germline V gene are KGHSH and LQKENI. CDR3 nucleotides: TGTGCCAGCTCACCGGAGGAGGGATCAGTGACCCAGCATTTT. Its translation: CASSPEEGSVTQHF. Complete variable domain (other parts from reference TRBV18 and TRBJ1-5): NAGVMQNPRHLVRRRGQEARLRCSPMKGHSHVYWYRQLPEEGLKFMVYLQKENIIDESGMPKERFSAEFPKEGPSILRIQQVVRGDSAAYFCASSPEEGSVTQHFGDGTRLSIL.

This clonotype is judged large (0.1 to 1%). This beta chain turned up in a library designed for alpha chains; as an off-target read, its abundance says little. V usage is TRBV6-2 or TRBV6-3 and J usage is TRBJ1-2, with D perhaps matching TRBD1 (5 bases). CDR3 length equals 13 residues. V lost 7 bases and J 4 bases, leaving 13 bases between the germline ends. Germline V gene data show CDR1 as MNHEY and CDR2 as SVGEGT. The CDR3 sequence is CASTKDKSYGYTF. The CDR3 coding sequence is TGTGCCAGCACGAAGGACAAGTCCTATGGCTACACCTTC.

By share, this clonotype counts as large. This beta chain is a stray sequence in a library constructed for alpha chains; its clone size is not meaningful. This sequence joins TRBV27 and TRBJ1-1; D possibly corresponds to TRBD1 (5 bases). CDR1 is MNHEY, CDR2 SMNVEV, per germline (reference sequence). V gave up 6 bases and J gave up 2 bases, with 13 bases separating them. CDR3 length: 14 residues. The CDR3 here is CASRNPGPNTEAFF. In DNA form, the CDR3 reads TGTGCCAGCAGAAACCCGGGACCAAACACTGAAGCTTTCTTT.

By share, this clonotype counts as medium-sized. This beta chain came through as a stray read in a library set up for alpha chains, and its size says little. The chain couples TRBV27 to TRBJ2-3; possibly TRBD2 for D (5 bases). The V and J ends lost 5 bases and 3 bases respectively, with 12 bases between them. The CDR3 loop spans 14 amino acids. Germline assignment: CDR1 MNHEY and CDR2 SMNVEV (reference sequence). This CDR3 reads CASSATSGTDTQYF. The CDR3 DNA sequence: TGTGCCAGCAGTGCAACTTCGGGGACAGATACGCAGTATTTT.

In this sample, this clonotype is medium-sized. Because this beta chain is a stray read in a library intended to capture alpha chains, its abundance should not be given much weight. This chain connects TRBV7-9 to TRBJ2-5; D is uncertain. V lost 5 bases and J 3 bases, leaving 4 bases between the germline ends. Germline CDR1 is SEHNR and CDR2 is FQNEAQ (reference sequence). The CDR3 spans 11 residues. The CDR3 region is CASSPKETQYF. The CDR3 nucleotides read TGTGCCAGCAGCCCGAAAGAGACCCAGTACTTC.

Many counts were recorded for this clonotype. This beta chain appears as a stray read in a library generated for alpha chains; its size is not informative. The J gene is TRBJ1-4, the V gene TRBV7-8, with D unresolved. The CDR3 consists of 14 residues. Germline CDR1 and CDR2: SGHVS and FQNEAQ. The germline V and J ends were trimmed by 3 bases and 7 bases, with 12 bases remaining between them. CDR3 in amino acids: CASSLALGSEKLFF. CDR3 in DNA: TGTGCCAGCAGCTTGGCCTTAGGGAGTGAAAAACTGTTTTTT.

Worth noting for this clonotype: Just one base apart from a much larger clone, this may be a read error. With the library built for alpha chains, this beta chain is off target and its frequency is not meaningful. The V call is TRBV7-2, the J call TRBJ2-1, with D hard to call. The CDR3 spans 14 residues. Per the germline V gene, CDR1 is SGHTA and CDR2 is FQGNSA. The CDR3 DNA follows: TGTGCCAGCAGCTTAGAAGCTAACTACAATGTGCAGTTCTTC. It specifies CASSLEANYNVQFF.

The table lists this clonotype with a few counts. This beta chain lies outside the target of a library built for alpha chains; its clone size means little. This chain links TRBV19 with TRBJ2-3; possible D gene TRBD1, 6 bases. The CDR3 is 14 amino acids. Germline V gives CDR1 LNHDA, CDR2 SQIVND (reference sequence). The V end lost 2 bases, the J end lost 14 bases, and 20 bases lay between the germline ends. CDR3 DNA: TGTGCCAGTAGTATAACCGACAGGTCCTGGGTGCGGTATTTT. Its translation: CASSITDRSWVRYF. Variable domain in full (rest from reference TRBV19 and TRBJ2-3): DGGITQSPKYLFRKEGQNVTLSCEQNLNHDAMYWYRQDPGQGLRLIYYSQIVNDFQKGDIAEGYSVSREKKESFPLTVTSAQKNPTAFYLCASSITDRSWVRYFGPGTRLTVL.

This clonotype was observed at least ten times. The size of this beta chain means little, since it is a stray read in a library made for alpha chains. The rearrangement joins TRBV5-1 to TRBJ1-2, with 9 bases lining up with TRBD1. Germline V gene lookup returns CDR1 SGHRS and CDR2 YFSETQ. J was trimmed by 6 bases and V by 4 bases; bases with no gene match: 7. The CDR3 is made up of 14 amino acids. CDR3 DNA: TGCGCCAGCAGCCCGAACAGGACAGGGGATGGCTACACCTTC. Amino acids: CASSPNRTGDGYTF.

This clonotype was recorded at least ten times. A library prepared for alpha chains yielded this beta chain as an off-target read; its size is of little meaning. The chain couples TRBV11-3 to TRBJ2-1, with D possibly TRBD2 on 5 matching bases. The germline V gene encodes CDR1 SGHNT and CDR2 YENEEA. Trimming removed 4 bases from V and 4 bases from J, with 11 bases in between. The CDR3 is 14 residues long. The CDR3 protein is CASSSAGGYNEQFF. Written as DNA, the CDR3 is TGTGCCAGCAGCTCTGCGGGCGGGTACAATGAGCAGTTCTTC.

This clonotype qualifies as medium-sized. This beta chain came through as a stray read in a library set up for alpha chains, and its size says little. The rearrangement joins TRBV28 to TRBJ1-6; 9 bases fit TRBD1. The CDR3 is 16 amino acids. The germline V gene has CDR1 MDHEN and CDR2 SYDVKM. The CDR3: CATRGSKGTGLSPLHF. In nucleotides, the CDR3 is TGTGCGACCAGGGGTAGTAAGGGGACAGGGCTGTCACCCCTCCACTTT.

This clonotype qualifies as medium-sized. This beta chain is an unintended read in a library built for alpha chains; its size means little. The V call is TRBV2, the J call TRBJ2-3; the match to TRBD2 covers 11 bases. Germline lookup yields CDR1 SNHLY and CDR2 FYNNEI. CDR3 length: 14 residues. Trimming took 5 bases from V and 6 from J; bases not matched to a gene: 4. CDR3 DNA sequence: TGTGCCAGCAGTCCTAGCGGGGGGTTGGATACGCAGTATTTT. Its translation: CASSPSGGLDTQYF.

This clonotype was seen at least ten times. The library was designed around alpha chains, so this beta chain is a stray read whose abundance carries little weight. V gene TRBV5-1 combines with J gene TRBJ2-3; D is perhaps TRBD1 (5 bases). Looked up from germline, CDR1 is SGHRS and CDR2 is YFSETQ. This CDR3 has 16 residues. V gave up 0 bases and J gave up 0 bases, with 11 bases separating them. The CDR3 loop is CASSLEGRMSTDTQYF. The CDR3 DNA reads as TGCGCCAGCAGCTTGGAGGGGCGTATGAGCACAGATACGCAGTATTTT.

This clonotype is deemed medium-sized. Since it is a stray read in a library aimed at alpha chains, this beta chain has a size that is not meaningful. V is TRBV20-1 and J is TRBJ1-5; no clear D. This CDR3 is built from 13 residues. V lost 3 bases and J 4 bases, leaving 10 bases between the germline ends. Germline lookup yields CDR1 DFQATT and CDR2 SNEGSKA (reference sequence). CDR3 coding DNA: TGCAGTGCTAGTAATTCGGGGAATCAGCCCCAGCATTTT. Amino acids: CSASNSGNQPQHF.

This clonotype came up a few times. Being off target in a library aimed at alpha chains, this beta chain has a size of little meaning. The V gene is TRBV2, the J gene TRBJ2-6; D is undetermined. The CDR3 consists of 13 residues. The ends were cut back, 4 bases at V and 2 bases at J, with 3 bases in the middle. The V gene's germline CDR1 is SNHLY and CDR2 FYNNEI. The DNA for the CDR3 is TGTGCCAGCAGTGTAACTGGGGCCAACGTCCTGACTTTC. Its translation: CASSVTGANVLTF.